This entry lists 29 T cell receptor beta chains sequenced from one sample in a study of blood T cell repertoires in COVID-19. The table came from immunoSEQ multiplex PCR; TCRdb's copy has only in-frame clones and leaves some out. This table has about 250,000 clones, around 88% appearing once. Sequencing was performed on peripheral blood. The receptor set was obtained from an elderly man with acute or convalescent COVID-19.

This clone was found a few times. The rearrangement links TRBV29-1 to TRBJ1-5; D may be TRBD1 (6 bases). Trimming took 2 bases from V and 0 from J, leaving 8 bases between them. CDR1 and CDR2 (germline): SQVTM, ANQGSEA. The length of the CDR3 is 14 residues. The CDR3 DNA reads TGCAGCGTTGAATTAGGGGGTAGCAATCAGCCCCAGCATTTT. Protein sequence: CSVELGGSNQPQHF.

This clone was picked up a small number of times. This chain connects TRBV2 to TRBJ2-7, with D unclear. This CDR3 is built from 12 residues. V dropped 7 bases and J dropped 6 bases, with 13 bases sitting between them. Germline values: CDR1 SNHLY, CDR2 FYNNEI. The CDR3 coding sequence is TGTGCCAGCACCCCTACTGGTGTCGAGCAGTACTTC. It specifies CASTPTGVEQYF. Full variable domain (outside the CDR3, taken from reference TRBV2 and TRBJ2-7): EPEVTQTPSHQVTQMGQEVILRCVPISNHLYFYWYRQILGQKVEFLVSFYNNEISEKSEIFDDQFSVERPDGSNFTLKIRSTKLEDSAMYFCASTPTGVEQYFGPGTRLTVT.

The V call is TRBV7-9, the J call TRBJ1-3; a weak D match, TRBD1 (6 bases). The V and J ends lost 1 base and 4 bases respectively, with 8 bases between them. The CDR3 runs to 14 residues. From germline, CDR1 is SEHNR and CDR2 FQNEAQ (reference sequence). The CDR3 sequence is CASSLGGLGNTIYF. Written as DNA, the CDR3 is TGTGCCAGCAGCTTAGGGGGGCTAGGAAACACCATATATTTT.

The chain employs TRBV20-1 and TRBJ1-2; D gene uncertain. The CDR3 has 11 amino acids. Germline values: CDR1 DFQATT, CDR2 SNEGSKA (reference sequence). V lost 0 bases and J 8 bases, leaving 7 bases between the germline ends. The CDR3 loop reads CSARDSQGYTF. The CDR3 DNA reads TGCAGTGCTAGAGATTCCCAAGGCTACACCTTC.

This clone was seen just once. The chain carries TRBV19 and TRBJ1-2; possible D gene TRBD1, 6 bases. V lost 8 bases to trimming and J lost 2 bases, with 15 bases between them. The CDR3 is 14 residues long. Germline V gene lookup returns CDR1 LNHDA and CDR2 SQIVND (reference sequence). CDR3 amino acids: CASSVAGGNYGYTF. The CDR3 nucleotides read TGTGCCAGTTCCGTGGCGGGGGGCAACTATGGCTACACCTTC.

V gene TRBV19 combines with J gene TRBJ2-7; 9 positions agree with TRBD2. In germline, CDR1 is LNHDA, CDR2 SQIVND (reference sequence). The V gene end was trimmed by 5 bases and the J gene end by 4 bases; junction bases not matched to a gene: 6. The CDR3 spans 14 residues. CDR3 residues: CASSPSGTLYEQYF. DNA for the CDR3: TGTGCCAGTAGTCCTAGCGGGACCTTATACGAGCAGTACTTC.

In this sample, this clone turned up a few times. J is TRBJ2-7 and V is TRBV4-1; D unresolved. This CDR3 is built from 15 residues. The germline gives CDR1 MGHRA, CDR2 YSYEKL. Trimming pared 2 bases from V and 2 bases from J, leaving 13 bases between. CDR3 sequence reads: CASSQTLLRAYEQYF. In DNA, the CDR3 is TGCGCCAGCAGCCAAACCCTCCTCCGGGCCTACGAGCAGTACTTC.

The CDR3 sequence is CASSQDATGDYGYTF. The CDR3 nucleotides are TGCGCCAGCAGCCAAGACGCTACCGGGGACTATGGCTACACCTTC. The V gene is TRBV4-3, the J gene TRBJ1-2; D remains ambiguous. The germline V and J ends were trimmed by 0 bases and 3 bases, with 11 bases remaining between them. Germline V CDR1 and CDR2: LGHNA, YSLEER. There are 15 residues in the CDR3.

The chain couples TRBV6-2 or TRBV6-3 to TRBJ1-2; TRBD1 might be the D (5 bases). Looked up from germline, CDR1 is MNHEY and CDR2 is SVGEGT. The CDR3 sequence is 15 residues long. V shed 0 bases and J shed 0 bases, with 8 bases lying between them. This chain's CDR3 is CASSYSGRANYGYTF. CDR3 sequence (DNA): TGTGCCAGCAGTTACTCGGGGCGAGCTAACTATGGCTACACCTTC.

The rearrangement joins TRBV29-1 to TRBJ1-2; no firm D call. Trimming removed 6 bases from V and 6 bases from J, with 17 bases in between. CDR3 size: 13 residues. Germline-derived CDR1 and CDR2 are SQVTM and ANQGSEA. The CDR3 nucleotides read TGCAGCGTCCCCTCTAGGCTTGTGGATGGCTACACCTTC. Translation gives CSVPSRLVDGYTF.

The chain couples TRBV4-2 to TRBJ2-7, with 8 nucleotides matching TRBD2. This CDR3 spans 15 amino acids. Germline trimming cut 1 base from V and 5 bases from J; bases unmatched to any gene: 7. Germline lookup yields CDR1 LGHNA and CDR2 YNFKEQ. The CDR3 DNA reads as TGTGCCAGCAGCCAAGTATCGGGAGGGCCGAACGAGCAGTACTTC. This translates into CASSQVSGGPNEQYF.

This clone was detected only once. The CDR3 reads CASSLSGGVYNEQFF. The CDR3 bases are TGTGCCAGCAGCCTCAGCGGGGGAGTCTACAATGAGCAGTTCTTC. The rearrangement links TRBV11-2 to TRBJ2-1; 8 bases line up with TRBD2. The CDR3 is 15 amino acids. J gave up 3 bases and V 5 bases, and 6 bases lay outside the gene matches. Germline V lookup: CDR1 SGHAT, CDR2 FQNNGV. The complete variable domain, with remaining parts taken from reference TRBV11-2 and TRBJ2-1, reads EAGVAQSPRYKIIEKRQSVAFWCNPISGHATLYWYQQILGQGPKLLIQFQNNGVVDDSQLPKDRFSAERLKGVDSTLKIQPAKLEDSAVYLCASSLSGGVYNEQFFGPGTRLTVL.

The chain has TRBV4-3 and TRBJ2-2; D may be TRBD1 (8 bases). V shed 4 bases and J shed 3 bases, with 15 bases lying between them. Germline V lookup: CDR1 LGHNA, CDR2 YSLEER. CDR3 length equals 16 residues. Here the CDR3 DNA reads TGCGCCAGCAGCCCCCGGACAGGGAGGGACACCGGGGAGCTGTTTTTT. Its translation is CASSPRTGRDTGELFF.

As concerns this clone: At one end the junction does not follow the germline gene, possibly because of a read error. The chain combines TRBV15 with TRBJ2-1; D is uncertain. The CDR3 length is 16 residues. CDR1 LNHNV and CDR2 YYDKDF come from the germline V gene (reference sequence). CDR3 sequence reads: CATSRPPTVQYNEQFF. In nucleotides, the CDR3 is TGTGCCACAAGCAGACCCCCTACAGTACAGTACAATGAGCAGTTCTTC.

The V gene is TRBV6-6, the J gene TRBJ1-1; no clear D. The CDR3 contains 15 residues. Germline assignment: CDR1 MNHNY and CDR2 SVGAGI (reference sequence). V lost 8 bases, J lost 2 bases, and 18 bases lay in between. CDR3 residues: CASLERSARNTEAFF. The CDR3 DNA is TGTGCCAGCCTCGAGCGGAGCGCCCGAAACACTGAAGCTTTCTTT.

This clone has only a few counts. The chain links TRBV19 to TRBJ2-7, with D perhaps TRBD2 (6 bases). The germline V gene encodes CDR1 LNHDA and CDR2 SQIVND (reference sequence). CDR3 length: 12 residues. With 4 bases removed from V and 7 bases from J, the gap between germline ends came to 11 bases. In DNA form, the CDR3 reads TGTGCCAGTAGTAGGCAGGGAGGAGAGCAGTACTTC. This codes for CASSRQGGEQYF.

CDR3 loop: CATSRPGEGRYNEQFF. The CDR3 DNA is TGTGCCACCAGCAGACCGGGGGAGGGCCGTTACAATGAGCAGTTCTTC. The V and J genes are TRBV15 and TRBJ2-1; 7 bases match TRBD2. The CDR3 is made up of 16 amino acids. With V trimmed by 2 bases and J by 4 bases, 8 bases remained unmatched. Germline-derived CDR1 and CDR2 are LNHNV and YYDKDF (reference sequence).

The rearrangement links TRBV3-1 (or the pseudogene TRBV3-2) to TRBJ2-1; TRBD2 matches at 7 bases. V lost 5 bases, J lost 4 bases, and 17 bases stayed unmatched. The CDR3 covers 18 residues. Germline CDR1 reads LGHDT; CDR2 reads YNNKEL (reference sequence). The CDR3 sequence is CASSKRPPLAEPYNEQFF. In DNA, the CDR3 is TGTGCCAGCAGCAAAAGGCCCCCCCTAGCGGAACCTTACAATGAGCAGTTCTTC.

This sequence joins TRBV5-1 and TRBJ2-7; the match to TRBD1 covers 10 bases. Trimming cost V 4 bases and J 2 bases; bases outside gene matches: 12. Germline assignment: CDR1 SGHRS and CDR2 YFSETQ. CDR3 length: 17 residues. The CDR3 coding sequence is TGCGCCAGCAGCCCACCGCGGGGGGACAGGGGAGCCTACGAGCAGTACTTC. This sequence encodes CASSPPRGDRGAYEQYF.

The genes are TRBV7-2 and TRBJ2-1, with 12 bases that match TRBD2. The V and J ends lost 5 bases and 0 bases, in that order; junction bases with no gene match: 2. The CDR3 has 16 amino acids. Germline loops: CDR1 SGHTA, CDR2 FQGNSA. CDR3 nucleotides: TGTGCCAGCAGCACGACTAGCGGGAGCTCCTACAATGAGCAGTTCTTC. It yields the protein CASSTTSGSSYNEQFF.

This chain joins TRBV7-2 and TRBJ1-2; D is unresolved. This CDR3 comprises 13 residues. V lost 1 base to trimming and J lost 11 bases, with 14 bases between them. The V gene's germline CDR1 is SGHTA and CDR2 FQGNSA. The CDR3 nucleotides read TGTGCCAGCAGCTTAGACCCCGGAGCTAGATACACCTTC. It codes for CASSLDPGARYTF. Full variable domain (remainder filled in from reference TRBV7-2 and TRBJ1-2): GAGVSQSPSNKVTEKGKDVELRCDPISGHTALYWYRQSLGQGLEFLIYFQGNSAPDKSGLPSDRFSAERTGGSVSTLTIQRTQQEDSAVYLCASSLDPGARYTFGSGTRLTVV.

The chain recombines TRBV2 with TRBJ2-1; 9 bases align to TRBD1. V gave up 3 bases and J gave up 4 bases; unmatched junction bases: 4. CDR3 size: 15 residues. The germline gives CDR1 SNHLY, CDR2 FYNNEI. The CDR3 DNA reads as TGTGCCAGCAGTGAGAGACAGGGGGGTTACAATGAGCAGTTCTTC. Residues: CASSERQGGYNEQFF.

Here the CDR3 DNA reads TGTGCCAGCAGCTCCAACATTCCCGGGGGGAATGAAAAACTGTTTTTT. Protein sequence: CASSSNIPGGNEKLFF. The V call is TRBV9, the J call TRBJ1-4; D possibly corresponds to TRBD1 (5 bases). The CDR3 is 16 residues long. Germline values: CDR1 SGDLS, CDR2 YYNGEE. V was shortened by 4 bases and J by 5 bases, with 18 bases between the two germline ends.

This sequence joins TRBV11-2 and TRBJ2-1; TRBD1 agrees at 10 bases. Germline trimming cut 6 bases from V and 0 bases from J; bases unmatched to any gene: 5. This CDR3 has 16 amino acids. CDR1 is SGHAT and CDR2 is FQNNGV in the germline V gene. The CDR3 DNA reads TGTGCCAGCAGGACCTGGACAGGGGGCTCCTACAATGAGCAGTTCTTC. Protein: CASRTWTGGSYNEQFF.

This chain links TRBV7-9 with TRBJ1-6; D is unresolved. Germline V CDR1 and CDR2: SEHNR, FQNEAQ (reference sequence). This CDR3 contains 12 residues. The V end was cut by 1 base, the J end by 9 bases, with 4 bases between. The CDR3 nucleotides are TGTGCCAGCAGCTTAGACTCTTCACCCCTCCACTTT. It specifies CASSLDSSPLHF.

This clone has just one count. V and J are TRBV7-9 and TRBJ2-7; 10 bases align to TRBD1. Unmatched junction bases numbered 6, after V lost 5 bases and J lost 2 bases. From germline, CDR1 is SEHNR and CDR2 FQNEAQ (reference sequence). The CDR3 contains 15 residues. The DNA for the CDR3 is TGTGCCAGCAGCCCTGGGGGACAGGGGCCCTACGAGCAGTACTTC. Its translation is CASSPGGQGPYEQYF.

This clone has a single count. This sample includes further DNA sequences coding for the same CDR3. The rearrangement links TRBV4-1 to TRBJ1-6; 7 nucleotides line up with TRBD1. This CDR3 has 16 amino acids. The V segment lost 0 bases and the J segment 7 bases; nucleotides outside the gene matches: 6. CDR1 is MGHRA, CDR2 YSYEKL, per germline. The CDR3 protein is CASSQDQGTENSPLHF. Written as DNA, the CDR3 is TGCGCCAGCAGCCAAGATCAGGGGACAGAAAATTCACCCCTCCACTTT.

V usage is TRBV6-6 and J usage is TRBJ1-3, with 8 nucleotides matching TRBD1. The CDR3 has 14 amino acids. The junction had 1 base not matched to a gene; V was cut back by 6 bases and J by 0 bases. CDR1 MNHNY and CDR2 SVGAGI come from the germline V gene (reference sequence). CDR3 sequence (DNA): TGTGCCAGCAGAACAGGGGGCTCTGGAAACACCATATATTTT. Its protein product is CASRTGGSGNTIYF.

J is TRBJ2-2 and V is TRBV29-1; the match to TRBD2 covers 8 bases. This CDR3 is built from 14 residues. The V segment lost 7 bases and the J segment 0 bases; nucleotides outside the gene matches: 4. CDR1 and CDR2 (germline): SQVTM, ANQGSEA. The CDR3 sequence is CSGTAGANTGELFF. The CDR3 nucleotides read TGCAGCGGGACAGCGGGAGCGAACACCGGGGAGCTGTTTTTT.